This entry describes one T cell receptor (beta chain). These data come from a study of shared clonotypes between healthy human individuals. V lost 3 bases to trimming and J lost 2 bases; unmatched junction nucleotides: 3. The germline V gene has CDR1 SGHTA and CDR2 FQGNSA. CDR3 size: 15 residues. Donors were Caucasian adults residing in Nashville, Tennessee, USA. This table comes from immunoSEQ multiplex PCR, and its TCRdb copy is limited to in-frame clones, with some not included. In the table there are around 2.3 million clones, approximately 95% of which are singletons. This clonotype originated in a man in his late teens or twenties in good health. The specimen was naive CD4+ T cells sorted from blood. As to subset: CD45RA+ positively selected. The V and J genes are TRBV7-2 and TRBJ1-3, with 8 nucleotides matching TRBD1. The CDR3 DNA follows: TGTGCCAGCAGCTTTGGGACAGGCCCTGGAAACACCATATATTTT. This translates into CASSFGTGPGNTIYF.